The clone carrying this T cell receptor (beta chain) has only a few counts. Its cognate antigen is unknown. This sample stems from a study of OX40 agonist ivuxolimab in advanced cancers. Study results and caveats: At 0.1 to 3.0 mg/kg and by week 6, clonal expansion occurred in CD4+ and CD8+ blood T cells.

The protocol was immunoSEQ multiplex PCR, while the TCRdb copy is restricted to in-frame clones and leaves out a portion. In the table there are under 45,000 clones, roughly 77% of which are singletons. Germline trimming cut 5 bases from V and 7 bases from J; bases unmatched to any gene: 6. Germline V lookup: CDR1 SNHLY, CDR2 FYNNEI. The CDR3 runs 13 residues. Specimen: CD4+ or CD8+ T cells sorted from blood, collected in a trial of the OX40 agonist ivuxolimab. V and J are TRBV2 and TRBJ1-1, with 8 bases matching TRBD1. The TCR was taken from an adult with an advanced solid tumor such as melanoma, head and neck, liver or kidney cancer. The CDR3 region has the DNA TGTGCCAGCAGTTATTCCGGGACAGGTGAAGCTTTCTTT. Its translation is CASSYSGTGEAFF.